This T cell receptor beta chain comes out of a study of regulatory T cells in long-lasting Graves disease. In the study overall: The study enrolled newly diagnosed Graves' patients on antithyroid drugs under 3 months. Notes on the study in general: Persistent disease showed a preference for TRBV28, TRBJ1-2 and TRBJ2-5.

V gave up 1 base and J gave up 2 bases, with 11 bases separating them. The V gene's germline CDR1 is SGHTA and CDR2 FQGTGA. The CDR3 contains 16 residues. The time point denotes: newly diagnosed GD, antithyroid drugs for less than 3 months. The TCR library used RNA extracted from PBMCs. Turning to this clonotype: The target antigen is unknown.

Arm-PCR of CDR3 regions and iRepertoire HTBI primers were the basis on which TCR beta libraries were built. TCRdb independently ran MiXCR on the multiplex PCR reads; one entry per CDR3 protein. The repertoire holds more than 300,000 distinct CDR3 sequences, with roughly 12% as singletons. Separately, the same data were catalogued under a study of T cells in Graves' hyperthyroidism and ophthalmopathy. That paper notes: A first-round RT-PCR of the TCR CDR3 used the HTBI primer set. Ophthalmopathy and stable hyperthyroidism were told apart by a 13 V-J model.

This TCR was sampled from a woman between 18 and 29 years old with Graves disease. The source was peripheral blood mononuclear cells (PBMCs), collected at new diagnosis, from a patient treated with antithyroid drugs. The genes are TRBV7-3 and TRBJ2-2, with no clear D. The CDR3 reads CASSLRALANTGELFF. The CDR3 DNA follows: TGTGCCAGCAGCTTAAGGGCGCTGGCTAACACCGGGGAGCTGTTTTTT.